These 27 T cell receptor beta chains came from one sample sequenced in a study of T cell repertoires in ileal Crohn's disease. Sequencing used immunoSEQ multiplex PCR; TCRdb keeps in-frame clones, though not all of them. The sample has 15,000 or so clones; more than 75% are singletons. Time point of the sample: inflamed ileum from the surgical specimen. The sample taken for sequencing was ileal tissue. The origin of the receptors is an adult with Crohn's disease.

The chain is built from TRBV4-1 and TRBJ2-3; D call uncertain. Germline lookup yields CDR1 MGHRA and CDR2 YSYEKL. This CDR3 is 15 amino acids long. V lost 1 base to trimming and J lost 6 bases, with 14 bases between them. CDR3 amino acids: CASSQGLTKRDTQYF. CDR3 nucleotide sequence: TGCGCCAGCAGCCAAGGACTGACAAAACGCGATACGCAGTATTTT.

Only one count was recorded for this clone. The chain is built from TRBV9 and TRBJ2-7; no definite D call. Trimming pared 0 bases from V and 0 bases from J, leaving 7 bases between. Germline CDR1 SGDLS, CDR2 YYNGEE. The CDR3 totals 14 residues. The CDR3 reads CASSVASPSYEQYF. CDR3 nucleotides: TGTGCCAGCAGCGTAGCCAGCCCCTCCTACGAGCAGTACTTC.

V gene TRBV25-1 combines with J gene TRBJ2-7; a possible D gene is TRBD1 (6 bases). This CDR3 has 15 amino acids. Between the trimmed V and J ends, which lost 2 bases and 6 bases, there was a span of 17 bases. Germline CDR1 is MGHDK and CDR2 is SYGVNS. The CDR3 nucleotides read TGTGCCAGCAGTGAAGGCCAGGGGTTATGGGGCGAGCAGTACTTC. Translation: CASSEGQGLWGEQYF.

The J gene is TRBJ2-2, the V gene TRBV6-6; 9 bases fit TRBD1. The CDR3 is 15 residues long. Germline CDR1 MNHNY, CDR2 SVGAGI (reference sequence). After removal of 5 bases from V and 5 bases from J, the junction contained 6 bases not matched to a gene. The CDR3 loop reads CASSPGTGRTGELFF. The CDR3 DNA sequence: TGTGCCAGCAGTCCGGGGACAGGGCGTACCGGGGAGCTGTTTTTT.

The V gene is TRBV6-4, the J gene TRBJ2-3; TRBD2 agrees at 10 bases. The CDR3 covers 16 residues. From germline, CDR1 is MRHNA and CDR2 SNTAGT. V trimming: 0 bases; J trimming: 0 bases; junction bases outside the gene matches: 0. The CDR3 DNA sequence: TGTGCCAGCAGTGACTCGACTAGCGGGAGCACAGATACGCAGTATTTT. It specifies CASSDSTSGSTDTQYF.

This chain connects TRBV11-2 to TRBJ1-6, with a possible D match to TRBD1 (5 bases). The CDR3 contains 12 residues. Trimming pared 8 bases from V and 9 bases from J, leaving 11 bases between. Germline CDR1 is SGHAT and CDR2 is FQNNGV. The CDR3 is CASRQGPSPLHF. The DNA for the CDR3 is TGTGCCAGCCGGCAGGGTCCTTCACCCCTCCACTTT.

This sequence joins TRBV27 and TRBJ2-7, with 7 positions matching TRBD2. The CDR3 spans 15 residues. V shed 0 bases and J 6 bases; nucleotides not matched to a gene: 8. Germline loops: CDR1 MNHEY, CDR2 SMNVEV (reference sequence). The CDR3, as DNA: TGTGCCAGCAGTTTATCACCGGGGGGTCGGGGCGAGCAGTACTTC. Translation: CASSLSPGGRGEQYF.

The V gene is TRBV6-1, the J gene TRBJ2-7; 9 bases fit TRBD1. CDR1 is MNHNS, CDR2 SASEGT, per germline. After removal of 6 bases from V and 6 bases from J, the junction contained 6 bases not matched to a gene. The CDR3 is 13 residues long. CDR3 DNA: TGTGCCAGCAGAACCTCGACAGGGGGCGAGCAGTACTTC. Amino acids: CASRTSTGGEQYF.

The V and J genes are TRBV5-1 and TRBJ2-7; 8 nucleotides match TRBD1. The CDR3 totals 14 residues. V dropped 4 bases and J dropped 3; count of bases not matched to a gene: 6. Germline lookup yields CDR1 SGHRS and CDR2 YFSETQ. CDR3 nucleotide sequence: TGCGCCAGCAGCCCGGACAGGGCCCACTACGAGCAGTACTTC. The encoded protein is CASSPDRAHYEQYF.

This clone appeared a few times. CDR3 nucleotides: TGTGCCAGCAGTCTCTTAGCGGGGGGGCCGACAGATACGCAGTATTTT. Translation gives CASSLLAGGPTDTQYF. This chain links TRBV2 with TRBJ2-3; 11 nucleotides agree with TRBD2. The J segment lost 3 bases and the V segment lost 5 bases, leaving 7 bases of the junction unmatched. Germline V CDR1 and CDR2: SNHLY, FYNNEI. CDR3 length: 16 residues. The full variable domain, its missing parts supplied by reference TRBV2 and TRBJ2-3, is EPEVTQTPSHQVTQMGQEVILRCVPISNHLYFYWYRQILGQKVEFLVSFYNNEISEKSEIFDDQFSVERPDGSNFTLKIRSTKLEDSAMYFCASSLLAGGPTDTQYFGPGTRLTVL.

In its sample, this clone was seen a few times. This chain uses TRBV25-1 with TRBJ1-1, with D tentatively TRBD1 (5 bases). The germline V gene has CDR1 MGHDK and CDR2 SYGVNS. This CDR3 is 12 amino acids long. V shed 8 bases and J shed 3 bases, with 10 bases lying between them. The DNA of the CDR3 is TGTGCCAGCGGTGGGGGGGACACTGAAGCTTTCTTT. Translating gives CASGGGDTEAFF.

The CDR3 loop reads CASSADSSYQPQHF. The DNA for the CDR3 is TGTGCCAGCAGTGCAGACAGTTCCTATCAGCCCCAGCATTTT. V is TRBV6-1 and J is TRBJ1-5; weak D call: TRBD1 (5 bases). The germline V gene encodes CDR1 MNHNS and CDR2 SASEGT. The length of the CDR3 is 14 residues. Trimming left V 4 bases short and J 5 bases short, with 12 bases between.

The chain links TRBV6-5 to TRBJ1-2; D uncertain. Deletions cut 4 bases from V and 6 bases from J, with 9 bases between. The CDR3 runs 12 residues. Germline CDR1 reads MNHEY; CDR2 reads SVGAGI. The DNA for the CDR3 is TGTGCCAGCAGTTCAGGACGGCATGGCTACACCTTC. Encoded protein: CASSSGRHGYTF.

The rearrangement uses TRBV6-1 and TRBJ2-5; D remains ambiguous. Germline assignment: CDR1 MNHNS and CDR2 SASEGT. The CDR3 is made up of 14 amino acids. V dropped 7 bases and J dropped 1 base, with 13 bases sitting between them. DNA for the CDR3: TGTGCCAGCAACTACCAGCCAAGCCAAGAGACCCAGTACTTC. This translates into CASNYQPSQETQYF.

DNA of the CDR3: TGTGCCAGCAGTGCTTCCAGGGGGAATCAGCCCCAGCATTTT. As protein: CASSASRGNQPQHF. The rearrangement links TRBV27 to TRBJ1-5; TRBD1 matches 7 bases. V lost 5 bases and J lost 4; bases outside the gene matches: 5. CDR3 length: 14 amino acids. The V gene's germline CDR1 is MNHEY and CDR2 SMNVEV (reference sequence).

J is TRBJ2-5 and V is TRBV5-1, with 8 bases that match TRBD2. CDR3 length equals 15 residues. V gave up 4 bases and J gave up 5 bases; unmatched junction bases: 10. Germline CDR1 SGHRS, CDR2 YFSETQ. The CDR3 loop reads CASSPGGGGLETQYF. The CDR3 bases are TGCGCCAGCAGCCCGGGAGGGGGGGGCCTGGAGACCCAGTACTTC. The full variable domain, completed using reference TRBV5-1 and TRBJ2-5, is KAGVTQTPRYLIKTRGQQVTLSCSPISGHRSVSWYQQTPGQGLQFLFEYFSETQRNKGNFPGRFSGRQFSNSRSEMNVSTLELGDSALYLCASSPGGGGLETQYFGPGTRLLVL.

The chain has TRBV28 and TRBJ2-6; no firm D call. The V end was cut by 7 bases, the J end by 0 bases, with 16 bases between. Germline V gives CDR1 MDHEN, CDR2 SYDVKM. This CDR3 has 17 residues. The CDR3 nucleotides are TGTGCCAGCATCCAAGGGTCCATGAGCTCTGGGGCCAACGTCCTGACTTTC. Translated, it gives CASIQGSMSSGANVLTF.

This rearrangement joins TRBV6-1 to TRBJ2-3, with D maybe TRBD1 (5 bases). CDR1 and CDR2 from the germline V gene are MNHNS and SASEGT. Trimming removed 9 bases at V and 0 bases at J, with 13 bases between. CDR3 length: 14 amino acids. This CDR3 is CARYRTTSTDTQYF. Here the CDR3 DNA reads TGTGCCAGATACAGGACGACTAGCACAGATACGCAGTATTTT.

The gene calls are TRBV27 and TRBJ2-7, with D possibly matching TRBD2 (6 bases). The germline V gene encodes CDR1 MNHEY and CDR2 SMNVEV (reference sequence). The germline V and J ends were trimmed by 4 bases and 1 base, with 14 bases remaining between them. This CDR3 region has 15 residues. This chain's CDR3 is CASSSAGGESYEQYF. The CDR3 coding sequence is TGTGCCAGCAGTTCCGCCGGGGGAGAATCCTACGAGCAGTACTTC.

J is TRBJ2-5 and V is TRBV5-1; 10 nucleotides line up with TRBD2. The germline CDR1 and CDR2 sequences are SGHRS and YFSETQ. The CDR3 extends over 17 amino acids. Trimming at V came to 0 bases and at J to 4 bases, leaving 9 bases not matched to a gene. The CDR3 coding sequence is TGCGCCAGCAGCTTGGATGGCCTAGCGGGAGCGTTAGAGACCCAGTACTTC. As protein: CASSLDGLAGALETQYF.

The rearrangement joins TRBV10-3 to TRBJ2-3, with D unresolved. The CDR3 has 14 residues. CDR1 ENHRY and CDR2 SYGVKD come from the germline V gene. V was cut by 0 bases and J by 0 bases, with 4 bases left in between. The CDR3 DNA is TGTGCCATCAGTGAGTCGACGAGCACAGATACGCAGTATTTT. Translating it yields CAISESTSTDTQYF.

Within the sample, this clone is large. The chain recombines TRBV6-5 with TRBJ1-1; the D gene is possibly TRBD1 (5 bases). Germline loops: CDR1 MNHEY, CDR2 SVGAGI. Trimming cost V 2 bases and J 4 bases, with 14 bases left between them. The CDR3 covers 15 residues. The CDR3 bases are TGTGCCAGCAGTTACGGGGGATCGGTCGGCACTGAAGCTTTCTTT. Residues: CASSYGGSVGTEAFF.

This rearrangement joins TRBV5-5 to TRBJ2-6; D is uncertain. Trimming shortened V by 5 bases and J by 0 bases, and 9 bases separated the two germline ends. CDR3 size: 15 residues. Germline V gene lookup returns CDR1 SGHKS and CDR2 YYEKEE (reference sequence). CDR3 DNA sequence: TGTGCCAGCAGGGACCAGAGCTCTGGGGCCAACGTCCTGACTTTC. It yields the protein CASRDQSSGANVLTF.

This rearrangement joins TRBV14 to TRBJ2-1, with D perhaps TRBD2 (6 bases). V lost 4 bases and J 15 bases, leaving 19 bases between the germline ends. The germline CDR1 and CDR2 sequences are SGHDN and FVKESK. CDR3 length: 13 amino acids. The CDR3 spells CASSPAARRDRFF. As DNA, the CDR3 is TGTGCCAGCAGCCCAGCGGCAAGGAGGGATCGGTTCTTC.

The chain carries TRBV4-2 and TRBJ2-2; possible D gene TRBD1, 6 bases. Germline V gene lookup returns CDR1 LGHNA and CDR2 YNFKEQ. This CDR3 contains 15 residues. The V and J ends lost 2 bases and 0 bases respectively, with 7 bases between them. The CDR3 DNA reads TGTGCCAGCAGCCAAACAGGGTCGAACACCGGGGAGCTGTTTTTT. As protein: CASSQTGSNTGELFF.

The rearrangement joins TRBV6-5 to TRBJ2-1; D not certain. The CDR3 sequence is 14 residues long. V lost 2 bases to trimming and J lost 2 bases, with 7 bases between them. In germline, CDR1 is MNHEY, CDR2 SVGAGI. Written as DNA, the CDR3 is TGTGCCAGCAGTTACCAGCCCCCCTACAATGAGCAGTTCTTC. Residues: CASSYQPPYNEQFF.

The V gene is TRBV2, the J gene TRBJ1-6; 7 bases agree with TRBD1. V was clipped by 6 bases and J by 10 bases; unmatched bases: 9. The CDR3 runs to 14 residues. Germline CDR1 is SNHLY and CDR2 is FYNNEI. CDR3 in amino acids: CASSPVTGRSPLHF. The CDR3 DNA is TGTGCCAGCAGCCCCGTGACAGGGAGGTCACCCCTCCACTTT.